The clone carrying this TCR beta chain was seen more than once but under ten times. Its antigen remains unidentified. The protocol was immunoSEQ multiplex PCR, while the TCRdb copy is restricted to in-frame clones and leaves out a portion. The table includes under 75,000 clones, around four fifths detected once. This entry belongs to a study of cytomegalovirus exposure and HLA in healthy donors. Study background: The roughly 700 first-cohort repertoires shared a platform with the 120 or so validation repertoires, as reported in a later analysis.

Overall study results and limits: The classifier reportedly diagnosed cytomegalovirus status with high specificity and sensitivity. Testing in vitro showed three CMV-associated chains specific for CMV antigens.

Trimming took off 0 bases at V and 6 bases at J, with 5 bases between the two ends. The CDR3 has 13 residues. In germline, CDR1 is MNHEY, CDR2 SVGAGI. The donors were members of the 120-subject validation cohort (separate from the approximately 670-subject first cohort). The clonotype was recovered from a man younger than 40 in good health and CMV-seronegative. The chain uses TRBV6-5 and TRBJ2-2; a possible D gene is TRBD1 (5 bases). Sequences were obtained from PBMCs. CDR3 in amino acids: CASSYSQAGELFF. CDR3 in DNA: TGTGCCAGCAGTTACTCACAGGCCGGGGAGCTGTTTTTT.